A single sample gave rise to the 23 T cell receptor beta chains below, sequenced in a study of T cells after yellow fever vaccination. One entry per CDR3 protein, called by TCRdb with MiXCR from the 5' RACE reads. The data contain some 350,000 distinct CDR3 sequences, 4.1% of them singletons. This material consisted of PBMCs, taken 5 days after the yellow fever booster vaccination. The receptors were sampled from a man aged 18 to 29 who received the YFV17D yellow fever vaccine.

This clonotype was seen repeatedly, ten times or more. The V gene is TRBV5-1, the J gene TRBJ1-6, with a tentative D call TRBD1 (6 bases). The germline gives CDR1 SGHRS, CDR2 YFSETQ. The length of the CDR3 is 15 residues. Trimming cost V 0 bases and J 6 bases, with 10 bases left between them. In DNA form, the CDR3 reads TGCGCCAGCAGCTTGGAGGGACAACGTAATTCACCCCTCCACTTT. Translation gives CASSLEGQRNSPLHF.

This clonotype occurred many times. This chain uses TRBV7-9 with TRBJ1-1; TRBD1 aligns across 8 bases. CDR1 SEHNR and CDR2 FQNEAQ come from the germline V gene (reference sequence). The length of the CDR3 is 15 residues. The J segment lost 0 bases and the V segment lost 5 bases, leaving 5 bases of the junction unmatched. The CDR3 sequence: CASSTGTGMNTEAFF. The DNA of the CDR3 is TGTGCCAGCAGCACAGGGACAGGAATGAACACTGAAGCTTTCTTT.

This clonotype was seen a handful of times. The chain couples TRBV14 to TRBJ2-1; 7 nucleotides match TRBD2. V trimming: 3 bases; J trimming: 10 bases; junction bases outside the gene matches: 12. This CDR3 comprises 15 residues. Germline values: CDR1 SGHDN, CDR2 FVKESK. The CDR3 is CASSHTSGLGWEQFF. CDR3 sequence (DNA): TGTGCCAGCAGCCACACGAGCGGACTAGGGTGGGAGCAGTTCTTC.

J is TRBJ1-5 and V is TRBV6-1; a possible D gene is TRBD1 (6 bases). CDR1 is MNHNS, CDR2 SASEGT, per germline. This CDR3 is 18 amino acids long. The ends were cut back, 1 base at V and 4 bases at J, with 20 bases in the middle. CDR3 in amino acids: CASSEGLGYRDWNQPQHF. The DNA of the CDR3 is TGTGCCAGCAGTGAAGGATTAGGCTACAGGGACTGGAATCAGCCCCAGCATTTT.

The gene calls are TRBV4-3 and TRBJ2-7; D is unresolved. CDR3 length equals 15 residues. The ends were cut back, 3 bases at V and 3 bases at J, with 15 bases in the middle. Germline V gene data show CDR1 as LGHNA and CDR2 as YSLEER. CDR3 protein: CASSQASTSYYEQYF. Here the CDR3 DNA reads TGCGCCAGCAGCCAGGCCAGCACCTCCTACTACGAGCAGTACTTC.

This clonotype was picked up a small number of times. The CDR3 bases are TGTGCCAGCAGTTCGTGGAATCAGCCCCAGCATTTT. It yields the protein CASSSWNQPQHF. The chain joins TRBV27 to TRBJ1-5; no clear D. V lost 4 bases and J lost 4, with 5 bases in between. Germline CDR1 MNHEY, CDR2 SMNVEV (reference sequence). The CDR3 runs to 12 residues.

This clonotype was seen more than once but under ten times. The genes are TRBV20-1 and TRBJ2-5; D not resolved. This CDR3 contains 12 residues. In germline, CDR1 is DFQATT, CDR2 SNEGSKA (reference sequence). CDR3 loop: CTLGGSRDTQYF. CDR3 bases: TGCACCTTGGGCGGTTCAAGAGATACCCAGTACTTC.

This clonotype was seen more than once but under ten times. The V call is TRBV25-1, the J call TRBJ1-1; TRBD1 matches 9 bases. Germline V lookup: CDR1 MGHDK, CDR2 SYGVNS. Trimming at V came to 6 bases and at J to 6 bases, leaving 11 bases not matched to a gene. The CDR3 is 15 residues long. The CDR3 region has the DNA TGTGCCAGCAGCCCGACAGGGGGTGGTTTTGCTGAAGCTTTCTTT. Amino acid sequence: CASSPTGGGFAEAFF. Using reference TRBV25-1 and TRBJ1-1 for the parts outside the CDR3, the full variable domain is EADIYQTPRYLVIGTGKKITLECSQTMGHDKMYWYQQDPGMELHLIHYSYGVNSTEKGDLSSESTVSRIRTEHFPLTLESARPSHTSQYLCASSPTGGGFAEAFFGQGTRLTVV.

This clonotype was observed a handful of times. V and J are TRBV7-8 and TRBJ2-5; D is perhaps TRBD1 or TRBD2 (5 bases each). The germline V and J ends were trimmed by 1 base and 5 bases, with 14 bases remaining between them. The CDR3 extends over 15 amino acids. Per germline, CDR1 SGHVS and CDR2 FQNEAQ. The CDR3 sequence is CASSLGTGTRETQYF. The CDR3, as DNA: TGTGCCAGCAGCTTAGGGACCGGGACCCGGGAGACCCAGTACTTC.

This chain joins TRBV3-1 and TRBJ2-2, with D unresolved. V lost 0 bases and J lost 2, with 4 bases in between. Looked up from germline, CDR1 is LGHDT and CDR2 is YNNKEL (reference sequence). This CDR3 is built from 14 residues. For the CDR3, the DNA is TGTGCCAGCAGCCAAGATCTCAACACCGGGGAGCTGTTTTTT. Translation: CASSQDLNTGELFF.

This clonotype has more than one count but fewer than ten. The gene calls are TRBV5-1 and TRBJ2-7; 11 bases are shared with TRBD1. CDR3 size: 17 residues. Trimming at V came to 1 base and at J to 1 base, leaving 7 bases not matched to a gene. The germline CDR1 and CDR2 sequences are SGHRS and YFSETQ. CDR3 coding DNA: TGCGCCAGCAGCTTGAGCCGGACAGGGGGCGGGTCCTACGAGCAGTACGTC. Translated: CASSLSRTGGGSYEQYV.

A few counts support this clonotype. The junction departs from the called germline gene at one end, perhaps through a read error. The V gene is TRBV7-2, the J gene TRBJ1-4, with 9 bases lining up with TRBD1. The CDR3 contains 13 residues. Germline CDR1 reads SGHTA; CDR2 reads FQGNSA. CDR3 sequence: CASSARTGAESVF. In DNA, the CDR3 is TGTGCCAGCAGCGCCAGGACAGGGGCAGAATCGGTTTTT.

The rearrangement links TRBV24-1 to TRBJ2-6, with a possible D match to TRBD1 (5 bases). Per germline, CDR1 KGHDR and CDR2 SFDVKD. Trimming took 9 bases from V and 3 from J, leaving 14 bases between them. The CDR3 runs 15 residues. The CDR3: CATGAGYGGANVLTF. CDR3 nucleotide sequence: TGTGCCACCGGGGCCGGTTACGGTGGGGCCAACGTCCTGACTTTC.

This chain joins TRBV11-1 and TRBJ1-1; 8 nucleotides agree with TRBD1. V dropped 7 bases and J dropped 1; count of bases not matched to a gene: 8. Germline CDR1 and CDR2: SGHAT and FQDESV (reference sequence). The CDR3 is made up of 15 amino acids. The CDR3 is CASTQIGQGNTEAFF. Written as DNA, the CDR3 is TGTGCCAGCACCCAGATCGGACAGGGGAACACTGAAGCTTTCTTT.

The chain joins TRBV6-2 or TRBV6-3 to TRBJ2-7; unclear D gene. CDR1 and CDR2 from the germline V gene are MNHEY and SVGEGT. This CDR3 has 11 residues. V lost 6 bases, J lost 5 bases, and 8 bases lay in between. CDR3 sequence reads: CASSLSHEQYF. The CDR3, as DNA: TGTGCCAGCAGCCTAAGTCACGAGCAGTACTTC.

The rearrangement joins TRBV6-1 to TRBJ1-2; no clear D. V lost 8 bases and J 6 bases, leaving 13 bases between the germline ends. CDR1 and CDR2 from the germline V gene are MNHNS and SASEGT. This CDR3 is built from 12 residues. The CDR3 DNA sequence: TGTGCCAGCTACCTCCGGATCAATGGCTACACCTTC. Translated, it gives CASYLRINGYTF.

This clonotype was detected only a few times. The chain combines TRBV7-2 with TRBJ2-1, with D possibly TRBD2 on 6 matching bases. This CDR3 has 14 residues. Trimming removed 1 base from V and 12 bases from J, with 16 bases in between. Germline V lookup: CDR1 SGHTA, CDR2 FQGNSA. CDR3 sequence: CASSLEKGGHGQFF. The CDR3 DNA is TGTGCCAGCAGCTTAGAGAAGGGAGGACACGGGCAGTTCTTC.

CDR3 region: CASNPSGGSYNEQFF. In DNA form, the CDR3 reads TGTGCCAGCAACCCTAGCGGGGGCTCCTACAATGAGCAGTTCTTC. The V gene is TRBV6-1, the J gene TRBJ2-1; TRBD2 aligns across 10 bases. Trimming removed 7 bases from V and 0 bases from J; junction bases left unmatched: 3. There are 15 residues in the CDR3. Germline CDR1 reads MNHNS; CDR2 reads SASEGT.

This clonotype was observed a handful of times. The V call is TRBV5-4, the J call TRBJ2-5; 9 bases map to TRBD1. The V segment lost 4 bases and the J segment 5 bases; nucleotides outside the gene matches: 12. This CDR3 region has 16 residues. The germline V gene encodes CDR1 SGHNT and CDR2 YYREEE (reference sequence). CDR3 amino acids: CASSPTGTGSEETQYF. The CDR3 DNA reads as TGTGCCAGCAGCCCGACCGGGACAGGGTCCGAGGAGACCCAGTACTTC.

This chain uses TRBV10-3 with TRBJ1-2; 7 bases map to TRBD1. This CDR3 is 13 amino acids long. CDR1 and CDR2 from the germline V gene are ENHRY and SYGVKD. The ends lost 7 bases at V and 7 bases at J; junction bases unmatched: 9. The CDR3 reads CAITGTDRGGYTF. In DNA form, the CDR3 reads TGTGCCATCACTGGGACAGATCGTGGTGGCTACACCTTC.

Ten or more counts support this clonotype. The V and J genes are TRBV7-9 and TRBJ2-7; D gene uncertain. Germline assignment: CDR1 SEHNR and CDR2 FQNEAQ (reference sequence). The length of the CDR3 is 12 residues. The V end lost 5 bases, the J end lost 11 bases, and 16 bases lay between the germline ends. In nucleotides, the CDR3 is TGTGCCAGCAGCAACCATATCCGGTTAGAGTACTTC. This codes for CASSNHIRLEYF.

The V call is TRBV4-3, the J call TRBJ2-3; 11 nucleotides line up with TRBD2. V trimming: 3 bases; J trimming: 0 bases; junction bases outside the gene matches: 5. CDR1 and CDR2 from the germline V gene are LGHNA and YSLEER. This CDR3 is built from 17 residues. The CDR3 reads CASSQLAGGISTDTQYF. The CDR3 DNA reads as TGCGCCAGCAGCCAGCTAGCGGGGGGAATAAGCACAGATACGCAGTATTTT.

This clonotype came up a few times. The chain couples TRBV28 to TRBJ2-3, with D hard to call. The germline V gene encodes CDR1 MDHEN and CDR2 SYDVKM. The CDR3 has 12 amino acids. Deletions cut 7 bases from V and 6 bases from J, with 11 bases between. The CDR3: CASTDFPDTQYF. The CDR3, as DNA: TGTGCCAGCACGGATTTCCCGGATACGCAGTATTTT.